These 14 T cell receptor beta chains share one sample of origin, sequenced in a study of radiation and T cells in renal cell carcinoma. Sequencing was performed with immunoSEQ multiplex PCR; in TCRdb, only in-frame clones are kept and a portion is missing. In the table there are over 120,000 clones, 86% of which are singletons. Time point meaning: blood 4 weeks post-SBRT, at nephrectomy. As for treatment: 15 Gy SBRT to primary tumor, nephrectomy 4 weeks later. The starting material was blood, obtained from a patient whose treatment included radiotherapy and nephrectomy. These TCRs come from a woman aged 50 to 60 with renal cell carcinoma.

The chain recombines TRBV10-3 with TRBJ1-6, with D tentatively TRBD1 (6 bases). With 3 bases removed from V and 4 bases from J, the gap between germline ends came to 13 bases. Looked up from germline, CDR1 is ENHRY and CDR2 is SYGVKD. The CDR3 is 16 residues long. The DNA of the CDR3 is TGTGCCATCAGTGATGGGGGCAGAAGTTATAATTCACCCCTCCACTTT. Translated, it gives CAISDGGRSYNSPLHF.

V and J are TRBV5-1 and TRBJ1-4; the D gene is possibly TRBD1 (5 bases). CDR1 and CDR2 (germline): SGHRS, YFSETQ. This CDR3 is 14 amino acids long. V lost 8 bases, J lost 3 bases, and 14 bases lay in between. Here the CDR3 reads CARPDRASNEKLFF. The CDR3 DNA follows: TGCGCCAGGCCCGACAGAGCTTCTAATGAAAAACTGTTTTTT.

This clone came up once. The CDR3 region is CASSLVGGRSTDTQYF. The CDR3 nucleotides read TGTGCCAGCAGCTTAGTTGGGGGCAGGTCCACAGATACGCAGTATTTT. The V gene is TRBV11-2, the J gene TRBJ2-3; tentative D call: TRBD1 (6 bases). Per germline, CDR1 SGHAT and CDR2 FQNNGV. This CDR3 has 16 residues. The V end was cut by 1 base, the J end by 2 bases, with 13 bases between.

The chain joins TRBV7-7 to TRBJ2-3, with TRBD2 matching over 10 bases. Unmatched junction bases numbered 7, after V lost 5 bases and J lost 2 bases. Per the germline V gene, CDR1 is SSHAT and CDR2 is FNYEAQ (reference sequence). The CDR3 spans 16 residues. The CDR3 coding sequence is TGTGCCAGCAGCCCTTTTAGCGGGGGGAACACAGATACGCAGTATTTT. Amino acids: CASSPFSGGNTDTQYF.

This chain joins TRBV4-3 and TRBJ1-2; weak D call: TRBD1 (5 bases). Germline V lookup: CDR1 LGHNA, CDR2 YSLEER. The length of the CDR3 is 15 residues. V shed 0 bases and J shed 4 bases, with 12 bases lying between them. CDR3 DNA: TGCGCCAGCAGCCAAGAGAAGGGGCGAATCTATGGCTACACCTTC. Translated: CASSQEKGRIYGYTF.

J is TRBJ2-5 and V is TRBV7-8; D is undetermined. The length of the CDR3 is 14 residues. The V gene lost 1 base and the J gene lost 4 bases, with 10 bases spanning the gap. CDR1 SGHVS and CDR2 FQNEAQ come from the germline V gene. Here the CDR3 DNA reads TGTGCCAGCAGCTTAGTTCCGTCACGAGAGACCCAGTACTTC. Its protein is CASSLVPSRETQYF. The complete variable domain, with remaining parts taken from reference TRBV7-8 and TRBJ2-5, reads GAGVSQSPRYKVAKRGQDVALRCDPISGHVSLFWYQQALGQGPEFLTYFQNEAQLDKSGLPSDRFFAERPEGSVSTLKIQRTQQEDSAVYLCASSLVPSRETQYFGPGTRLLVL.

The V gene is TRBV19, the J gene TRBJ2-7, with D possibly matching TRBD1 (6 bases). Trimming pared 2 bases from V and 6 bases from J, leaving 14 bases between. There are 14 residues in the CDR3. Germline CDR1 reads LNHDA; CDR2 reads SQIVND (reference sequence). The CDR3 region is CASSITGTLGEQYF. The CDR3 bases are TGTGCCAGTAGTATAACAGGGACCTTGGGCGAGCAGTACTTC.

With regard to this clone: The junction and the germline gene differ at one end; a read error may be behind it. This chain uses TRBV7-8 with TRBJ2-7; D unclear. The CDR3 covers 12 residues. Germline V lookup: CDR1 SGHVS, CDR2 FQNEAQ. CDR3 DNA: TGTGCCAGCAGCCCCAAGGTGGTTTCCCCCCGCTTC. This encodes CASSPKVVSPRF.

V and J are TRBV11-2 and TRBJ1-2; a weak D match, TRBD1 (5 bases). CDR1 SGHAT and CDR2 FQNNGV come from the germline V gene. The length of the CDR3 is 14 residues. Trimming cost V 5 bases and J 2 bases, with 12 bases left between them. CDR3 sequence (DNA): TGTGCCAGCAGCCCAGGGAGTGTAAACTATGGCTACACCTTC. Translating it yields CASSPGSVNYGYTF.

The CDR3 sequence: CASSYSGRSTEAFF. CDR3 sequence (DNA): TGTGCCAGCAGTTACAGCGGGCGGTCCACTGAAGCTTTCTTT. The chain carries TRBV6-5 and TRBJ1-1; D gene ambiguous. Germline V gene data show CDR1 as MNHEY and CDR2 as SVGAGI. The CDR3 extends over 14 amino acids. With 2 bases removed from V and 4 bases from J, the gap between germline ends came to 11 bases.

V gene TRBV7-8 combines with J gene TRBJ2-3; D ambiguous. The V gene's germline CDR1 is SGHVS and CDR2 FQNEAQ. V lost 4 bases and J 0 bases, leaving 11 bases between the germline ends. The CDR3 has 15 residues. Written as DNA, the CDR3 is TGTGCCAGCAGCTACCAGGCAGTAAGCACAGATACGCAGTATTTT. Translating gives CASSYQAVSTDTQYF.

The J gene is TRBJ2-7, the V gene TRBV18, with no clear D. Germline CDR1 reads KGHSH; CDR2 reads LQKENI. The CDR3 sequence is 13 residues long. V gave up 2 bases and J gave up 6 bases, with 11 bases separating them. CDR3 sequence (DNA): TGTGCCAGCTCACCAAGTGAACGGCCCGAGCAGTACTTC. Translating it yields CASSPSERPEQYF.

The genes are TRBV7-9 and TRBJ1-2; D is undetermined. There are 13 residues in the CDR3. Germline-derived CDR1 and CDR2 are SEHNR and FQNEAQ (reference sequence). Deletions cut 0 bases from V and 7 bases from J, with 9 bases between. The DNA for the CDR3 is TGTGCCAGCAGCTTAGCATCTGGGCTTGGCTACACCTTC. It is translated as CASSLASGLGYTF.

The chain has TRBV19 and TRBJ1-1; D is uncertain. The V gene lost 1 base and the J gene lost 2 bases, with 5 bases spanning the gap. Germline CDR1 is LNHDA and CDR2 is SQIVND (reference sequence). The CDR3 contains 13 residues. In DNA, the CDR3 is TGTGCCAGTAGTATAGGCCGAAACACTGAAGCTTTCTTT. Protein: CASSIGRNTEAFF.